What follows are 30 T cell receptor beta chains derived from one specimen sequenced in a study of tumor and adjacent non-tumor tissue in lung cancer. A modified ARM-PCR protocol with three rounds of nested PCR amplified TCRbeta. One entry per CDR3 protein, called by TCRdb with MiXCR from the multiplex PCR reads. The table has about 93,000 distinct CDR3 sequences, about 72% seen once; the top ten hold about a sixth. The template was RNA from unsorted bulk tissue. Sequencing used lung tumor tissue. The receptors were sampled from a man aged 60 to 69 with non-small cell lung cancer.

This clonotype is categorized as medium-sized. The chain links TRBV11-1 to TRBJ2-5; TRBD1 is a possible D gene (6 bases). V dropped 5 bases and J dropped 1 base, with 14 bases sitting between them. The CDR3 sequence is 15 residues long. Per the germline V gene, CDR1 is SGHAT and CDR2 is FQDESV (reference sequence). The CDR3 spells CASSEDRLGQETQYF. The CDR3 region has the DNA TGTGCCAGCAGCGAAGACAGGTTGGGCCAAGAGACCCAGTACTTC.

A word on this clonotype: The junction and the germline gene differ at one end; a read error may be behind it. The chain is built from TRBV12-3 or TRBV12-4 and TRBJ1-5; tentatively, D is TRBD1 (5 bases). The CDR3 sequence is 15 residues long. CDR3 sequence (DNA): TGTTCCAGTAGTTTTTCTATGGGGGGATCTCAGCCCCAGCATTTT. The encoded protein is CSSSFSMGGSQPQHF.

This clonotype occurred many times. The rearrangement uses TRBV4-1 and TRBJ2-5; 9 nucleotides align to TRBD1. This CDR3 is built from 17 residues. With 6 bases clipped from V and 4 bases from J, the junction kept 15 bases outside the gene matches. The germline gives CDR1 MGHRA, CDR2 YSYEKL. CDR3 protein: CASSLVQGARVGETQYF. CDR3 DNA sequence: TGCGCCAGCAGTTTGGTACAGGGGGCGCGAGTAGGAGAGACCCAGTACTTC.

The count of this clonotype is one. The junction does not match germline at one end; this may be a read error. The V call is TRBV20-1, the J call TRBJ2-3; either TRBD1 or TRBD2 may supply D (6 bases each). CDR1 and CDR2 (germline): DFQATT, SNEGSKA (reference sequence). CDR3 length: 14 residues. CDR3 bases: TGCAGTGCTAGCGGGGGCCTTAGCACAAATACGCAGTATTTT. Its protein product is CSASGGLSTNTQYF.

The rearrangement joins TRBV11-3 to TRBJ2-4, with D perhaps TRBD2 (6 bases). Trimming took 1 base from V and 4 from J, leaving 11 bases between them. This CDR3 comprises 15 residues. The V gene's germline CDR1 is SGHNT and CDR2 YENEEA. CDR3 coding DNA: TGTGCCAGCAGCTTAGTACGGGGGAGGAAAAACATTCAGTACTTC. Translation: CASSLVRGRKNIQYF.

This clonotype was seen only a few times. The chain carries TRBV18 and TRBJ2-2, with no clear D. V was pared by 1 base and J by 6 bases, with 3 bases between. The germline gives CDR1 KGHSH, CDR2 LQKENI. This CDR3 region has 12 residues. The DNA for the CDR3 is TGTGCCAGCTCACCACGGGCCGGGGAGCTGTTTTTT. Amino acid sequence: CASSPRAGELFF.

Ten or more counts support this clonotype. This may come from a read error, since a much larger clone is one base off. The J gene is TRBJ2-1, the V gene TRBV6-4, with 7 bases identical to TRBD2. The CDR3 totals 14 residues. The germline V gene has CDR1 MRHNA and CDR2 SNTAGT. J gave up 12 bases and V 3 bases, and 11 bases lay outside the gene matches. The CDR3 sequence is CASSESTSYGGQFF. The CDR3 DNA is TGTGCCAGCAGTGAATCGACTAGCTACGGTGGGCAGTTCTTC.

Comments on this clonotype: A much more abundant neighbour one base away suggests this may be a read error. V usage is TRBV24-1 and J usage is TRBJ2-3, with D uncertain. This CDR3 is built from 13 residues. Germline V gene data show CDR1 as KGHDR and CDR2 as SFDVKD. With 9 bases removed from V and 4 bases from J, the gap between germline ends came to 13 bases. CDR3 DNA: TGTGCCACCCGAAGGGATAGTGCAGATACGCAGTATTTT. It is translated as CATRRDSADTQYF.

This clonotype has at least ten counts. This chain's CDR3 is CASSKQGSSSTEAFF. In nucleotides, the CDR3 is TGTGCCAGCAGTAAACAGGGGAGTAGTTCCACTGAAGCTTTCTTT. The chain couples TRBV28 to TRBJ1-1; 7 bases agree with TRBD1. This CDR3 is 15 amino acids long. CDR1 is MDHEN, CDR2 SYDVKM, per germline. The V and J ends lost 5 bases and 4 bases, in that order; junction bases with no gene match: 10.

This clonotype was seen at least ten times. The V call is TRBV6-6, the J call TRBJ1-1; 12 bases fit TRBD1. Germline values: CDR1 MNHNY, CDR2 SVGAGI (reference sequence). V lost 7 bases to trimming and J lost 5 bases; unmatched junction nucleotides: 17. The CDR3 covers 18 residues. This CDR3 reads CASTPTGGQGAPRTEAFF. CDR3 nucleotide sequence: TGTGCCAGCACCCCTACTGGGGGACAGGGGGCGCCTAGGACTGAAGCTTTCTTT.

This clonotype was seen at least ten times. The CDR3 nucleotides read TGTGCCAGCAGCTTGGGAGGTGGAGAGACCCAGTACTTC. Protein product: CASSLGGGETQYF. V and J are TRBV5-6 and TRBJ2-5; D call uncertain. V lost 0 bases, J lost 4 bases, and 7 bases lay in between. The CDR3 extends over 13 amino acids. Per the germline V gene, CDR1 is SGHDT and CDR2 is YYEEEE.

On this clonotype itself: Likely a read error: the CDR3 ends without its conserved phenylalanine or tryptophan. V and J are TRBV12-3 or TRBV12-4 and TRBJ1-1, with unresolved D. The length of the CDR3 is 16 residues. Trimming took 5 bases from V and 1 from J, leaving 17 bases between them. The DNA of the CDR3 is TGTGCCAGCAGTAGCCTAGGTGGGGTGAGGAACACTGAAGCTTTCTCT. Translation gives CASSSLGGVRNTEAFS.

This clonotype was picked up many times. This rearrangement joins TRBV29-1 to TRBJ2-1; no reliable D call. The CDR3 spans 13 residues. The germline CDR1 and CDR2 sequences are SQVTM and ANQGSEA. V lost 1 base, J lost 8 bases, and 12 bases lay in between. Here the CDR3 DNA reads TGCAGCGTTGAAGCCTTCGGGTCCCATGAGCAGTTCTTC. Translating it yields CSVEAFGSHEQFF.

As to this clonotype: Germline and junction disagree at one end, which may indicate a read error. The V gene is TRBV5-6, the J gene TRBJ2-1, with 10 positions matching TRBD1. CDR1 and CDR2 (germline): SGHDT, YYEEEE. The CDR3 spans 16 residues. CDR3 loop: CGSSLLDRGSWNEQLF. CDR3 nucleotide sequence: TGTGGCAGCAGCTTATTGGACAGGGGGAGTTGGAATGAGCAGCTCTTC.

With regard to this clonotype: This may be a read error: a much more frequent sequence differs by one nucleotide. CDR3 nucleotides: TGTGCCAGCAGGTTACAGGGGGCTGAGACCGGGGAGCTGTTTTTT. Translated, it gives CASRLQGAETGELFF. This sequence joins TRBV6-1 and TRBJ2-2; 9 bases are a match to TRBD1. The CDR3 is 15 amino acids. Germline lookup yields CDR1 MNHNS and CDR2 SASEGT. The V gene end was trimmed by 6 bases and the J gene end by 5 bases; junction bases not matched to a gene: 7.

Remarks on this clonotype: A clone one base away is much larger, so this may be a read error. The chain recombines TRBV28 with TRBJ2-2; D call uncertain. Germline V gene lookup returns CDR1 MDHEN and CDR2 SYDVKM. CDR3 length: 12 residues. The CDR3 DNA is TGTGCCAGCACCACAAGCACCAGGGAGCTGTTTTTT. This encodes CASTTSTRELFF.

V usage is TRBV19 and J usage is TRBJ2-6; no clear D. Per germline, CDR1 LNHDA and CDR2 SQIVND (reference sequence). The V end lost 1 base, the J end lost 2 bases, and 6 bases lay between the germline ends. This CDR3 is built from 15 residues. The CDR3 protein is CASSIGTPGANVLTF. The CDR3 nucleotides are TGTGCCAGTAGTATAGGTACACCTGGGGCCAACGTCCTGACTTTC.

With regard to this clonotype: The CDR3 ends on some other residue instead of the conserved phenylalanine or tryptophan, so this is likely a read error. The CDR3 DNA is TGTGCCAGCAGTTGGACAGGGGGCTATGAGCAGTTCTCC. Protein: CASSWTGGYEQFS. The chain recombines TRBV12-3 or TRBV12-4 with TRBJ2-1, with TRBD1 matching over 11 bases. This CDR3 is 13 amino acids long. V lost 4 bases, J lost 8 bases, and 1 base stayed unmatched.

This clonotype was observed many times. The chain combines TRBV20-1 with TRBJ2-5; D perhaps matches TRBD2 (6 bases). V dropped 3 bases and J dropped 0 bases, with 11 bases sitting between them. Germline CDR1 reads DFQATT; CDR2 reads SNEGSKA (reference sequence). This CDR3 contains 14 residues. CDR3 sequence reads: CSASIPGDQETQYF. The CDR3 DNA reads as TGCAGTGCTAGTATCCCGGGAGACCAAGAGACCCAGTACTTC.

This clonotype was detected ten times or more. The CDR3 loop reads CASSPSPAGVYEQYF. Here the CDR3 DNA reads TGTGCCAGCAGCCCGTCCCCGGCGGGGGTCTACGAGCAGTACTTC. The chain couples TRBV5-6 to TRBJ2-7, with TRBD2 matching 7 bases. Per germline, CDR1 SGHDT and CDR2 YYEEEE. Trimming removed 4 bases from V and 3 bases from J; junction bases left unmatched: 10. The CDR3 totals 15 residues.

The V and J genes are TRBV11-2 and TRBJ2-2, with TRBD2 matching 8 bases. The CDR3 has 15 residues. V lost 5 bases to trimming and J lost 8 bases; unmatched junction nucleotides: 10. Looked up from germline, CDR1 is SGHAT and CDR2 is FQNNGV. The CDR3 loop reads CASSLEQRELGELFF. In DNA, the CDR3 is TGTGCCAGCAGCCTTGAACAGCGGGAGTTGGGGGAGCTGTTTTTT.

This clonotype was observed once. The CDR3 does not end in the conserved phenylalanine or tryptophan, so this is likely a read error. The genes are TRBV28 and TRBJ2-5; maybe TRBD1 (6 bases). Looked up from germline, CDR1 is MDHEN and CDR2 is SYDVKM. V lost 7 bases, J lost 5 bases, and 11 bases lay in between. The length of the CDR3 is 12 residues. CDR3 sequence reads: CASKGDSETQYL. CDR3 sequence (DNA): TGTGCCAGCAAGGGGGATTCGGAGACCCAGTACCTC.

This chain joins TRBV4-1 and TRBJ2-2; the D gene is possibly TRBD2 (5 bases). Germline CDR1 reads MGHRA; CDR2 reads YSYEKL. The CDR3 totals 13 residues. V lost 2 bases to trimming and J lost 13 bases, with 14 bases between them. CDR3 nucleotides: TGCGCCAGCAGCCAACGGACTCCCTTGGGGCTGTTTTTT. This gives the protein CASSQRTPLGLFF.

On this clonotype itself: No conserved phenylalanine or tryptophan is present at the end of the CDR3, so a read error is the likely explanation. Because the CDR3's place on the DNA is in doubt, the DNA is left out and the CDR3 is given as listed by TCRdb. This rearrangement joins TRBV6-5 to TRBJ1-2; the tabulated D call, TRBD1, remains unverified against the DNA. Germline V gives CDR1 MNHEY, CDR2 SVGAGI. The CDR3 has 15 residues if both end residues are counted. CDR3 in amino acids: CASSSPRGANYGCTL.

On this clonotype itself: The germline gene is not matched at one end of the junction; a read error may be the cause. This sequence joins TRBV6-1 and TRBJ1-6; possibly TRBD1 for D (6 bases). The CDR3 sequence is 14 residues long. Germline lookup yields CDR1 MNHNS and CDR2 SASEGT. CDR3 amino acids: CASIGLSRGSPLHF. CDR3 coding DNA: TGTGCCAGCATTGGACTATCCAGGGGTTCACCCCTTCACTTT.

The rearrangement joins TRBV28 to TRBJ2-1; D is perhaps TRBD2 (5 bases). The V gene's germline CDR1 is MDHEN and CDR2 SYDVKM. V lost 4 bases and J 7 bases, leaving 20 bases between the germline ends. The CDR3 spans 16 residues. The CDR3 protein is CASSYAASRKRNEQFF. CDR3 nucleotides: TGTGCCAGCAGTTACGCCGCTAGCAGGAAGAGAAATGAGCAGTTCTTC.

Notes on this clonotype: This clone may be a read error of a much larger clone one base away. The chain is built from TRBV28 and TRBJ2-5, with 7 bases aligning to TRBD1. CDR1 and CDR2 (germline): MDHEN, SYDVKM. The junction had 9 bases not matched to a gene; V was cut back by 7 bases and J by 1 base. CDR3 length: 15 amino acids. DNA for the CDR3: TGTGCCAGCACTCACAGACAGGGCCCCCAAGAGACCCAGTACTTC. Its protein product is CASTHRQGPQETQYF.

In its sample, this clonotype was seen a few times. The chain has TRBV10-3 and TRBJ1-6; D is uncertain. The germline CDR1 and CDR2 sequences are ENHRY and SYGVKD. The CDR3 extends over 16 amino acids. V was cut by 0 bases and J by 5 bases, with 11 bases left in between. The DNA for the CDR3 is TGTGCCATCAGTGAGTCCCCCGGACGGAATAATTCACCCCTCCACTTT. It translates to CAISESPGRNNSPLHF.

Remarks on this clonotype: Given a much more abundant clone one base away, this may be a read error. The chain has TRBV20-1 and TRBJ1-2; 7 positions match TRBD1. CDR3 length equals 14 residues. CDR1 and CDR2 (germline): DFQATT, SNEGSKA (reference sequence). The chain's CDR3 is CSAHRPDRDYDYTF. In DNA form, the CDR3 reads TGCAGTGCTCATAGGCCAGACAGGGACTATGACTACACCTTC.

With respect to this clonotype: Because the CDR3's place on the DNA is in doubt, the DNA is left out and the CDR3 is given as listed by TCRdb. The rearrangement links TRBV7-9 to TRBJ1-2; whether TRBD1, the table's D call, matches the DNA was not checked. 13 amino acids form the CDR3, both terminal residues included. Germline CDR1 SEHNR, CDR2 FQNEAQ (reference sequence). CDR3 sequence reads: CVIQGAWDYGCTF.